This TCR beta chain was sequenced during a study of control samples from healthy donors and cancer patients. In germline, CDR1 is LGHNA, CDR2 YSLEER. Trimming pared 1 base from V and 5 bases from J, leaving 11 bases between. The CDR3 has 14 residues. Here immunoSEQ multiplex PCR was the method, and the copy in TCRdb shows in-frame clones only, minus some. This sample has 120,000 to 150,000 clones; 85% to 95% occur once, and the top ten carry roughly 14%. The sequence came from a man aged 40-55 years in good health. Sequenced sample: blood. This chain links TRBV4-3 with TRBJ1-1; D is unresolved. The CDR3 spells CASSQGWVGTEAFF. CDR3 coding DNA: TGCGCCAGCAGCCAAGGGTGGGTAGGAACTGAAGCTTTCTTT.